One and the same sample provided the 26 T cell receptor beta chains below, sequenced in a study of T cells in Graves' hyperthyroidism and ophthalmopathy. Researchers took RNA transcripts and amplified the TCR beta CDR3 regions from them. Using the HTBI primer set, a first-round RT-PCR was run on the TCR CDR3. TCRdb independently ran MiXCR on the multiplex PCR reads; one entry per CDR3 protein. The sample holds 550,000 to 600,000 distinct CDR3 sequences; approximately 15% are singletons and the top ten take more than 6%. Sequenced: blood. The receptors come from a woman aged 18-29 years with Graves' ophthalmopathy.

This clonotype has a handful of counts. The chain links TRBV19 to TRBJ2-1, with D perhaps assigned TRBD1 or TRBD2 (6 bases each). Trimming took 9 bases from V and 9 from J, leaving 15 bases between them. Germline V lookup: CDR1 LNHDA, CDR2 SQIVND (reference sequence). The CDR3 runs to 12 residues. This chain's CDR3 is CASRDPGAEQFF. DNA for the CDR3: TGTGCCAGCCGGGACCCGGGGGCTGAGCAGTTCTTC.

The table lists this clonotype with many counts. The V gene is TRBV28, the J gene TRBJ2-5; the match to TRBD1 covers 7 bases. The CDR3 extends over 15 amino acids. Germline CDR1 reads MDHEN; CDR2 reads SYDVKM. V was clipped by 6 bases and J by 5 bases; unmatched bases: 12. CDR3 amino acids: CASRGTAPLMETQYF. DNA of the CDR3: TGTGCCAGCAGAGGGACAGCTCCCTTAATGGAGACCCAGTACTTC.

The table lists this clonotype with many counts. The chain combines TRBV30 with TRBJ2-1, with 7 bases matching TRBD1. CDR1 and CDR2 (germline): GTSNPN, SVGIG (reference sequence). The CDR3 loop spans 11 amino acids. Unmatched junction bases numbered 6, after V lost 5 bases and J lost 11 bases. The CDR3 region is CAWRDRKKQFF. CDR3 DNA: TGTGCCTGGCGGGACAGAAAAAAGCAGTTCTTC.

As concerns this clonotype: A read error may be the cause here, since a much bigger clone is one base away. V and J are TRBV7-2 and TRBJ2-7; no definite D call. Germline assignment: CDR1 SGHTA and CDR2 FQGNSA. CDR3 length equals 12 residues. The CDR3: CASSLLPYGQYF. CDR3 nucleotide sequence: TGTGCCAGCAGCCTGCTCCCCTACGGGCAGTACTTC.

As regards this clonotype: A read error may explain this, as a much larger clone is one base away. The gene calls are TRBV20-1 and TRBJ1-5; D gene ambiguous. Germline CDR1 and CDR2: DFQATT and SNEGSKA (reference sequence). CDR3 size: 14 residues. V was trimmed by 0 bases and J by 1 base, leaving 7 bases between them. CDR3 nucleotide sequence: TGCAGTGCTAGAGATGGGGAGAGCAATCAGCCCCAGCATTTT. This codes for CSARDGESNQPQHF.

A remark on this clonotype: Relative to the germline gene, one junction end is altered; a read error may explain this. The chain has TRBV7-2 and TRBJ2-7, with D possibly being TRBD1 (5 bases). The CDR3 covers 16 residues. Germline values: CDR1 SGHTA, CDR2 FQGNSA. CDR3 loop: CASSNPGPARSHEQYF. CDR3 coding DNA: TGTGCCAGCAGCAATCCAGGGCCGGCCCGCTCCCACGAGCAGTACTTC. The variable domain in full, completed from reference TRBV7-2 and TRBJ2-7, reads GAGVSQSPSNKVTEKGKDVELRCDPISGHTALYWYRQSLGQGLEFLIYFQGNSAPDKSGLPSDRFSAERTGGSVSTLTIQRTQQEDSAVYLCASSNPGPARSHEQYFGPGTRLTVT.

In this sample, this clonotype turned up many times. The chain joins TRBV28 to TRBJ1-1; a weak D match, TRBD1 (6 bases). Germline CDR1 MDHEN, CDR2 SYDVKM. V was clipped by 5 bases and J by 0 bases, with 13 bases between them. This CDR3 spans 15 amino acids. In DNA form, the CDR3 reads TGTGCCAGCAGTCGGGGGGCCCTCATGAACACTGAAGCTTTCTTT. Translation gives CASSRGALMNTEAFF.

This clonotype was observed once. The chain joins TRBV30 to TRBJ1-3, with unresolved D. The CDR3 is 14 amino acids. V was trimmed by 1 base and J by 0 bases, leaving 7 bases between them. From germline, CDR1 is GTSNPN and CDR2 SVGIG (reference sequence). The CDR3 reads CAWSGSDSGNTIYF. DNA for the CDR3: TGTGCCTGGAGTGGCTCTGACTCTGGAAACACCATATATTTT.

This chain uses TRBV19 with TRBJ2-3, with TRBD2 matching over 10 bases. The CDR3 runs to 19 residues. The germline CDR1 and CDR2 sequences are LNHDA and SQIVND (reference sequence). J lost 4 bases, V lost 3 bases, and 16 bases had no gene match. The CDR3 nucleotides are TGTGCCAGTAGTATCGGAATCCGTCTAGCGGGAGAGGATCCAGATACGCAGTATTTT. It codes for CASSIGIRLAGEDPDTQYF.

This clonotype has ten or more counts. The chain uses TRBV28 and TRBJ2-3; D not certain. There are 15 residues in the CDR3. CDR1 MDHEN and CDR2 SYDVKM come from the germline V gene. V was trimmed by 9 bases and J by 0 bases, leaving 16 bases between them. The CDR3 here is CASKSRLASTDTQYF. The CDR3 DNA is TGTGCCAGTAAGAGCCGGCTCGCTAGCACAGATACGCAGTATTTT.

This clonotype was recorded many times. V is TRBV7-2 and J is TRBJ2-7; 8 nucleotides align to TRBD2. V shed 1 base and J 4 bases; nucleotides not matched to a gene: 15. Looked up from germline, CDR1 is SGHTA and CDR2 is FQGNSA. The CDR3 contains 18 residues. The CDR3 nucleotides are TGTGCCAGCAGCTTAGATGCCTTAGCGGGGAAATTCCGGTACGAGCAGTACTTC. Its translation: CASSLDALAGKFRYEQYF.

The chain's CDR3 is CSAGDHRNQPQHF. The CDR3 DNA is TGCAGTGCTGGGGACCACAGGAATCAGCCCCAGCATTTT. This chain links TRBV20-1 with TRBJ1-5; the D gene is possibly TRBD1 (5 bases). The CDR3 covers 13 residues. V dropped 5 bases and J dropped 4 bases, with 12 bases sitting between them. The germline V gene has CDR1 DFQATT and CDR2 SNEGSKA (reference sequence).

This clonotype was found many times. J is TRBJ2-2 and V is TRBV2; D possibly corresponds to TRBD2 (6 bases). Germline values: CDR1 SNHLY, CDR2 FYNNEI. The CDR3 consists of 14 residues. Between the trimmed V and J ends, which lost 6 bases and 5 bases, there was a span of 13 bases. In DNA form, the CDR3 reads TGTGCCAGCAGCGAATCGGGAGAGACCGGGGAGCTGTTTTTT. Amino acid sequence: CASSESGETGELFF.

This chain's CDR3 is CASSSIRAGVRYGYTF. The CDR3 DNA is TGTGCCAGCAGTTCAATAAGGGCCGGTGTGAGATATGGCTACACCTTC. V and J are TRBV6-1 and TRBJ1-2; no firm D call. CDR3 length equals 16 residues. V was clipped by 5 bases and J by 5 bases, with 21 bases between them. Germline V lookup: CDR1 MNHNS, CDR2 SASEGT.

This clonotype was recorded at least ten times. The chain uses TRBV7-9 and TRBJ2-7; D is unclear. Germline assignment: CDR1 SEHNR and CDR2 FQNEAQ (reference sequence). This CDR3 comprises 15 residues. V lost 5 bases and J 0 bases, leaving 14 bases between the germline ends. The CDR3 sequence is CASSPLHQSSYEQYF. The CDR3 DNA is TGTGCCAGCAGCCCACTACACCAAAGCTCCTACGAGCAGTACTTC. The entire variable domain, with the rest obtained from reference TRBV7-9 and TRBJ2-7, is as follows: DTGVSQNPRHKITKRGQNVTFRCDPISEHNRLYWYRQTLGQGPEFLTYFQNEAQLEKSRLLSDRFSAERPKGSFSTLEIQRTEQGDSAMYLCASSPLHQSSYEQYFGPGTRLTVT.

This clonotype was seen ten or more times. The genes are TRBV9 and TRBJ2-5, with 7 bases identical to TRBD2. Per germline, CDR1 SGDLS and CDR2 YYNGEE. Unmatched junction bases numbered 7, after V lost 0 bases and J lost 5 bases. The CDR3 is made up of 15 amino acids. CDR3 sequence reads: CASSVGGSDRETQYF. The CDR3 nucleotides read TGTGCCAGCAGCGTAGGCGGGAGTGATCGGGAGACCCAGTACTTC.

This clonotype has a count of ten or more. The chain links TRBV20-1 to TRBJ2-1; TRBD2 agrees at 10 bases. The germline gives CDR1 DFQATT, CDR2 SNEGSKA (reference sequence). The CDR3 loop spans 14 amino acids. V trimming: 4 bases; J trimming: 6 bases; junction bases outside the gene matches: 6. This chain's CDR3 is CSATSGSTSNEQFF. CDR3 DNA: TGCAGTGCTACTAGCGGGAGTACCTCCAATGAGCAGTTCTTC.

This clonotype was recorded at least ten times. This chain links TRBV19 with TRBJ1-1, with D maybe TRBD1 (5 bases). CDR1 is LNHDA, CDR2 SQIVND, per germline (reference sequence). The V end was cut by 3 bases, the J end by 7 bases, with 15 bases between. The length of the CDR3 is 14 residues. DNA for the CDR3: TGTGCCAGTAGTATCGAGGGCGGGGGAGGTGAAGCTTTCTTT. Encoded protein: CASSIEGGGGEAFF.

This clonotype has ten or more counts. The chain combines TRBV20-1 with TRBJ2-1; D gene uncertain. The CDR3 is made up of 14 amino acids. Germline V gene lookup returns CDR1 DFQATT and CDR2 SNEGSKA (reference sequence). V was clipped by 0 bases and J by 6 bases, with 12 bases between them. The CDR3 sequence is CSARDGGSLNEQFF. CDR3 sequence (DNA): TGCAGTGCTAGAGATGGTGGTTCCCTCAATGAGCAGTTCTTC.

The chain joins TRBV10-3 to TRBJ1-2; D is unresolved. The V end was cut by 5 bases, the J end by 6 bases, with 7 bases between. Germline CDR1 is ENHRY and CDR2 is SYGVKD. CDR3 length: 11 residues. The chain's CDR3 is CAISKGHGYTF. CDR3 sequence (DNA): TGTGCCATCAGTAAGGGCCATGGCTACACCTTC.

The chain joins TRBV14 to TRBJ1-1; D is unclear. V was pared by 4 bases and J by 2 bases, with 11 bases between. Germline V lookup: CDR1 SGHDN, CDR2 FVKESK. The CDR3 loop spans 14 amino acids. The CDR3 bases are TGTGCCAGCAGCCGAGGTACAGAAAACACTGAAGCTTTCTTT. It codes for CASSRGTENTEAFF. Full variable domain (missing parts from reference TRBV14 and TRBJ1-1): EAGVTQFPSHSVIEKGQTVTLRCDPISGHDNLYWYRRVMGKEIKFLLHFVKESKQDESGMPNNRFLAERTGGTYSTLKVQPAELEDSGVYFCASSRGTENTEAFFGQGTRLTVV.

V usage is TRBV30 and J usage is TRBJ1-2, with 8 bases matching TRBD1. The CDR3 extends over 14 amino acids. Unmatched junction bases numbered 6, after V lost 2 bases and J lost 4 bases. The germline V gene has CDR1 GTSNPN and CDR2 SVGIG (reference sequence). CDR3 nucleotide sequence: TGTGCCTGGAGTACAGGACAGGGTCCCTATGGCTACACCTTC. Its translation is CAWSTGQGPYGYTF.

This clonotype appeared many times. The rearrangement links TRBV20-1 to TRBJ2-7, with D maybe TRBD1 (6 bases). Germline V gene lookup returns CDR1 DFQATT and CDR2 SNEGSKA (reference sequence). V lost 1 base and J lost 3, with 7 bases in between. The CDR3 contains 12 residues. CDR3 sequence (DNA): TGCAGTGCTAGAGGACAGGTCTACGAGCAGTACTTC. Its protein product is CSARGQVYEQYF.

In this sample, this clonotype turned up many times. The chain carries TRBV5-1 and TRBJ2-7, with D possibly being TRBD1 (6 bases). Germline loops: CDR1 SGHRS, CDR2 YFSETQ. Trimming left V 3 bases short and J 2 bases short, with 12 bases between. The CDR3 contains 14 residues. Here the CDR3 reads CASSSQGTTYEQYF. The CDR3 bases are TGCGCCAGCAGCTCCCAGGGGACCACCTACGAGCAGTACTTC.

A few counts support this clonotype. This chain links TRBV12-3 or TRBV12-4 with TRBJ1-5; weak D call: TRBD1 (6 bases). Deletions cut 4 bases from V and 4 bases from J, with 14 bases between. CDR3 length: 15 residues. The CDR3 DNA is TGTGCCAGCAGTTGGGCCGACAGGCAAAATCAGCCCCAGCATTTT. The encoded protein is CASSWADRQNQPQHF.

This clonotype was counted a few times. The chain uses TRBV19 and TRBJ1-2; D remains ambiguous. CDR1 is LNHDA, CDR2 SQIVND, per germline (reference sequence). V was trimmed by 8 bases and J by 3 bases, leaving 10 bases between them. The CDR3 sequence is 12 residues long. The CDR3 nucleotides are TGTGCCAGTGTAGGGCAGCACTATGGCTACACCTTC. Amino acid sequence: CASVGQHYGYTF.